This TCR beta chain is drawn from a study of cytomegalovirus exposure and HLA in healthy donors. Study background: Drawn from HLA-typed donors, tens of millions of unique TCRs were held in an early data release.

PCR primers comprised 60 Vbeta and 13 Jbeta primers. Generated by immunoSEQ multiplex PCR, the TCRdb table keeps only in-frame clones and is missing some. The sample consists of about 120,000 clones, over 60% of them appearing once. Overall study results and limits: In a later analysis, at a false discovery rate of 0.05, 16,951 TCR beta sequences were associated with HLA alleles. Later analysis reportedly placed an Asian-associated ancestry cluster below the approximately 680-donor mean in N-insertions.

In the case of this clone: Antigen: not known.

Germline loops: CDR1 MNHNS, CDR2 SASEGT. V gave up 7 bases and J gave up 8 bases, with 20 bases separating them. The CDR3 has 14 amino acids. This rearrangement joins TRBV6-1 to TRBJ1-1; D uncertain. The sequence was obtained from a man younger than 35 in good health and CMV-seropositive. Sequenced sample: PBMCs. In DNA form, the CDR3 reads TGTGCCAGCACTGATTTTTCGGGGTTCTCGGAAGCTTTCTTT. Protein product: CASTDFSGFSEAFF.